This T cell receptor beta chain was obtained from a study of blood T cell repertoires in COVID-19. Study overall: Acute and convalescent COVID-19 specimens originated in the United States, Italy and Spain.

Original methodology: Quantification of nucleated cells was approximated via reference gene primer amplification. Sequenced by immunoSEQ multiplex PCR; TCRdb stores in-frame clones only, minus some. V and J calls and clone size are given by that table; D and trimming were obtained from the DNA. The data contain some 130,000 clones, about 89% of them singletons. Germline CDR1 and CDR2: ENHRY and SYGVKD. V trimming: 7 bases; J trimming: 7 bases; junction bases outside the gene matches: 7. The CDR3 has 14 amino acids. Sequenced input: peripheral blood. This clonotype was obtained from a woman in her 70s with COVID-19, enrolled during active disease. The V and J genes are TRBV10-3 and TRBJ1-6, with 7 nucleotides matching TRBD1. In DNA form, the CDR3 reads TGTGCCATCACCGAGGGACAGCAAAATTCACCCCTCCACTTT. Amino acids: CAITEGQQNSPLHF.